This TCR beta chain came from a study of human thymus T cells. Corrective surgery for congenital heart defects was being performed on the healthy Finnish infants who were the donors. During surgery, about 0.5-1 mL peripheral blood was drawn from four of eight donors. All available leukocytes, rather than a set cell count, yielded the blood DNA. Study-wide findings and caveats: Thymic as well as blood repertoires seemed to favor certain V and J genes unevenly.

TCRdb's copy holds only in-frame clones and misses some; the assay was immunoSEQ multiplex PCR. The sample carries tens of thousands of clones, approximately 95% recorded once. As to this clone: The antigen is not known.

The CDR3 covers 13 residues. Germline V gives CDR1 SGDLS, CDR2 YYNGEE. Deletions cut 4 bases from V and 5 bases from J, with 9 bases between. The origin of this receptor is a boy less than two years old with a congenital heart defect but otherwise immunologically healthy. The sample was blood. This rearrangement joins TRBV9 to TRBJ2-2; the D gene is possibly TRBD2 (6 bases). The CDR3 coding sequence is TGTGCCAGCAGCCTTAGCGGAACCGGGGAGCTGTTTTTT. Its translation is CASSLSGTGELFF.